These T cell receptor beta chains were read from a single sample in a study of patients and donors after allogeneic stem cell transplantation. Via MiXCR, TCRdb re-called the RT-PCR reads, giving one row per CDR3 protein. Here the sample spans fewer than 10,000 distinct CDR3 sequences, 3% to 4.5% being singletons. The sample taken for sequencing was blood, either unsorted or a sorted T cell fraction (not recorded which). Every receptor here comes from a human donor who was either an allogeneic HSCT recipient or a stem cell or donor lymphocyte infusion donor (not recorded which). It is not recorded whose cells these are; they may come from a transplant donor. Both conserved end residues are part of each CDR3. A D gene is named only where the DNA matches it firmly. The size field is filled for only some rows; it gives once, few, many or a size class.

d_call,j_call,v_call,clone_size,cdr3_nt,cdr3_aa
.,TRBJ2-7,TRBV20-1,many,TGCAGTGCTAAGGGGGGATGGTCCTACGAGCAGTACTTC,CSAKGGWSYEQYF
TRBD2,TRBJ2-2,TRBV20-1,many,TGCAGTGCTAGGAGATGGACTAGCGGAGGAGGGGAGCTGTTTTTT,CSARRWTSGGGELFF
TRBD1,TRBJ2-1,TRBV4-3,many,TGCGCCAGCAGCAGGGCAGGGGGCGCAAACTACAATGAGCAGTTCTTC,CASSRAGGANYNEQFF
.,TRBJ2-3,TRBV9,many,TGTGCCAGCAGCGTAGTAGCGAGCACAGATACGCAGTATTTT,CASSVVASTDTQYF
TRBD1,TRBJ1-4,TRBV28,many,TGTGCCAGCAGTTCCAACAGGGGGCTGGGAAAACTGTTTTTT,CASSSNRGLGKLFF
TRBD1,TRBJ2-1,TRBV20-1,medium-sized,TGCAGTGCTAGGGGAGCGGACAGGGCGACCAGCTACAATGAGCAGTTCTTC,CSARGADRATSYNEQFF
TRBD1,TRBJ2-4,TRBV5-1,many,TGCGCCAGCAGCCCGAACCCCGGGACAGGGACCCTCTGGAGCATTCAGTACTTC,CASSPNPGTGTLWSIQYF
TRBD1,TRBJ2-7,TRBV5-1,many,TGCGCCAGCAGCTTCTTGGGACAGGGACCCTACGAGCAGTACTTC,CASSFLGQGPYEQYF
.,TRBJ1-5,TRBV2,.,TGTGCCAGTACCCTGACCGCTCCTAGCAATCAGCCCCAGCATTTT,CASTLTAPSNQPQHF
.,TRBJ1-2,TRBV20-1,medium-sized,TGCAGTGCTAAAGGCGGGGTAGATGGCTACACCTTC,CSAKGGVDGYTF
TRBD1,TRBJ1-2,TRBV29-1,medium-sized,TGCAGCGCTCCTAGACAGGGTGGATATGGCTACACCTTC,CSAPRQGGYGYTF
TRBD1,TRBJ2-2,TRBV20-1,medium-sized,TGCAGTGCCGGACAGGGGAACACCGGGGAGCTGTTTTTT,CSAGQGNTGELFF
.,TRBJ1-4,TRBV7-9,medium-sized,TGTGCCAGCAGCCGCACAAGTGCAACTAATGAAAAACTGTTTTTT,CASSRTSATNEKLFF
.,TRBJ1-1,TRBV12-3/TRBV12-4,many,TGTGCCAGCAGTTCGCAGGGGGAAGCTTTCTTT,CASSSQGEAFF
TRBD2,TRBJ2-2,TRBV6-5,many,TGTGCCAGCCCCGGGACTAGCGGGGGGACAAATTCCACCGGGGAGCTGTTTTTT,CASPGTSGGTNSTGELFF
.,TRBJ1-6,TRBV3-1,medium-sized,TGTGCCAGCAGCCAAGGGGGAAACAGAAGATCACCCCTCCACTTT,CASSQGGNRRSPLHF
.,TRBJ2-7,TRBV12-3/TRBV12-4,many,TGTGCCAGCAGCGCCGCCGCGGGCTCCTACGAGCAGTACTTC,CASSAAAGSYEQYF
TRBD1,TRBJ2-3,TRBV6-2/TRBV6-3,many,TGTGCCAGCAGTTCTCTACAGGGGGATACGCAGTATTTT,CASSSLQGDTQYF
.,TRBJ2-1,TRBV28,few,TGTGCCAGCAGTCCACCACTTCCTTTCTCTTGGGATGAGCAGTTCTTC,CASSPPLPFSWDEQFF
.,TRBJ2-1,TRBV6-2/TRBV6-3,large,TGTGCCAGCAGTCCGTCCCTATCTACCGAGCAGTTCTTC,CASSPSLSTEQFF
TRBD2,TRBJ2-1,TRBV28,medium-sized,TGTGCCATCCGGACTAGCGGGAACAATGAGCAGTTCTTC,CAIRTSGNNEQFF
TRBD1,TRBJ2-7,TRBV24-1,many,TGTGCCACCAGTGATTTGTCCGACAGGGGGCAGTACGAGCAGTACTTC,CATSDLSDRGQYEQYF
.,TRBJ1-5,TRBV10-3,medium-sized,TGTGCCAGCGTCCGGGACATCAATCAGCCCCAGCATTTT,CASVRDINQPQHF
TRBD1,TRBJ2-7,TRBV18,few,TGTGCCAGCTCACCAGGGACAGGGCTAGGGGAGCAGTACTTC,CASSPGTGLGEQYF
TRBD2,TRBJ2-2,TRBV7-6,many,TGTGCCAGCAGCCCGACTAGCGGTATAAACACCGGGGAGCTGTTTTTT,CASSPTSGINTGELFF
TRBD2,TRBJ2-1,TRBV28,medium-sized,TGTGCCAGCAGGGCTAGCGGTATCTACAATGAGCAGTTCTTC,CASRASGIYNEQFF
.,TRBJ2-1,TRBV24-1,many,TGTGCCACCAGTGAGTTGGACAGCCCCTACAATGAGCAGTTCTTC,CATSELDSPYNEQFF
.,TRBJ1-3,TRBV20-1,medium-sized,TGCAGTGCAGGAGGGGGGGCTGGCGGGAACACCATATATTTT,CSAGGGAGGNTIYF
TRBD2,TRBJ2-1,TRBV30,medium-sized,TGTGCCTGGAAGGGACTAGTGAATGAGCAGTTCTTC,CAWKGLVNEQFF
.,TRBJ2-1,TRBV3-1,many,TGTGCCAGCAGCCTCTACAATGAGCAGTTCTTC,CASSLYNEQFF
.,TRBJ1-1,TRBV20-1,many,TGCAGTGCTAGAGATTGGGGGGCCGGGACTGAAGCTTTCTTT,CSARDWGAGTEAFF
TRBD1,TRBJ2-4,TRBV2,medium-sized,TGTGCCAGCAGTGATGACAGGGGGCCGAAAAACATTCAGTACTTC,CASSDDRGPKNIQYF
.,TRBJ1-1,TRBV7-9,medium-sized,TGTGCCAGCAGCTTCGGGAACACTGAAGCTTTCTTT,CASSFGNTEAFF
TRBD1,TRBJ1-3,TRBV9,many,TGTGCCAGCAGCGTAGGGACAGGGCTTGACACCATATATTTT,CASSVGTGLDTIYF
.,TRBJ2-1,TRBV6-2/TRBV6-3,many,TGTGCCAGCAGTTTGGGGGACTTTGAGCAGTTCTTC,CASSLGDFEQFF
TRBD1,TRBJ2-2,TRBV3-1,many,TGTGCCAGCAGCCGGACAGGGGGCGTCGGGGAGCTGTTTTTT,CASSRTGGVGELFF
.,TRBJ2-1,TRBV7-8,medium-sized,TGTGCCAGCAGCCAATCTTCTAGCTCCTACAATGAGCAGTTCTTC,CASSQSSSSYNEQFF
.,TRBJ2-5,TRBV5-1,many,TGCGCCAGCAGCTTGGCCAGGCTTAGGACGCAAGAGACCCAGTACTTC,CASSLARLRTQETQYF
.,TRBJ2-5,TRBV7-6,medium-sized,TGTGCCAGCAGGGGAAGCCAAGAGACCCAGTACTTC,CASRGSQETQYF
.,TRBJ2-5,TRBV5-1,medium-sized,TGCGCCAGCAGCTTGATGGGAAGGGGCAGTCAAGAGACCCAGTACTTC,CASSLMGRGSQETQYF
.,TRBJ1-5,TRBV28,many,TGTGCCAGCAGTAGGAGCAATCAGCCCCAGCATTTT,CASSRSNQPQHF
.,TRBJ1-1,TRBV6-1,many,TGTGCCAGTGGACAAACTGAAGCTTTCTTT,CASGQTEAFF
TRBD2,TRBJ2-5,TRBV18,.,TGTGCCAGCTCACCTTATCGCGGGGAGGGGGAGACCCAGTACTTC,CASSPYRGEGETQYF
TRBD1,TRBJ2-3,TRBV5-1,medium-sized,TGCGCCAGCAGCCCGTACGGGACAGGTCCTATTACGCAGTATTTT,CASSPYGTGPITQYF
TRBD1,TRBJ1-1,TRBV29-1,medium-sized,TGCAGCGCCGGACAGGGAGGAGACACTGAAGCTTTCTTT,CSAGQGGDTEAFF
.,TRBJ2-1,TRBV12-3/TRBV12-4,medium-sized,TGTGCCAGCAGGGCCCAATCGGCGCAGTTCTTC,CASRAQSAQFF
TRBD1,TRBJ1-5,TRBV27,many,TGTGCCAGCAGCCTCTCTGGACAGGGTAGCAATCAGCCCCAGCATTTT,CASSLSGQGSNQPQHF
.,TRBJ1-5,TRBV19,many,TGTGCCAGTAGTTGGCCAGGGGCCGGAAATCAGCCCCAGCATTTT,CASSWPGAGNQPQHF
.,TRBJ1-2,TRBV7-8,medium-sized,TGTGCCAGCAGCTTAGGGACTAACAGGGCTGGCTACACCTTC,CASSLGTNRAGYTF
.,TRBJ1-5,TRBV4-2,many,TGTGCCAGCAGCCAAGACGCACTCCTAAGCTATCAGCCCCAGCATTTT,CASSQDALLSYQPQHF
TRBD2,TRBJ2-1,TRBV20-1,medium-sized,TGCAGTGCTGGGACTAGCGGGAAGCATGAGCAGTTCTTC,CSAGTSGKHEQFF
.,TRBJ2-2,TRBV4-3,medium-sized,TGCGCCAGCAGCAGCTGGGTAGGTGGCGGGGAGCTGTTTTTT,CASSSWVGGGELFF
.,TRBJ2-1,TRBV12-3/TRBV12-4,many,TGTGCCAGCAGTAGCGGGGGGACAGGGAGTTACAATGAGCAGTTCTTC,CASSSGGTGSYNEQFF
.,TRBJ2-1,TRBV28,few,TGTGCCAGCAGTGAGATGGACAAATCCCAGGGGAATGAGCAGTTCTTC,CASSEMDKSQGNEQFF